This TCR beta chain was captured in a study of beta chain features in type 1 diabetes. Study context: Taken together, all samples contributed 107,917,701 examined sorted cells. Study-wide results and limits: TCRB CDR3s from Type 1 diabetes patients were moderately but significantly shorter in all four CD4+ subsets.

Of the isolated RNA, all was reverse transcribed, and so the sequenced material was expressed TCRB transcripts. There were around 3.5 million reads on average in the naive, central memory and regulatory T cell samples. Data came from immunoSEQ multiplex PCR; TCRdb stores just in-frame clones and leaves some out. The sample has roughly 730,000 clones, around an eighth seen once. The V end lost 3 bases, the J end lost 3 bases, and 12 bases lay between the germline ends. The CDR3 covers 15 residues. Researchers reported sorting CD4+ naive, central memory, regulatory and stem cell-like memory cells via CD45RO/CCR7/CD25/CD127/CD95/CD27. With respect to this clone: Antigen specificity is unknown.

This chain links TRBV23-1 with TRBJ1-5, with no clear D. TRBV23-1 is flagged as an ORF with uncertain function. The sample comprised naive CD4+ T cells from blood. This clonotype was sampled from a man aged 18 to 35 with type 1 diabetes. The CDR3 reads CASSQPGDFNQPQHF. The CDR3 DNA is TGCGCCAGCAGTCAGCCGGGAGACTTCAATCAGCCCCAGCATTTT.